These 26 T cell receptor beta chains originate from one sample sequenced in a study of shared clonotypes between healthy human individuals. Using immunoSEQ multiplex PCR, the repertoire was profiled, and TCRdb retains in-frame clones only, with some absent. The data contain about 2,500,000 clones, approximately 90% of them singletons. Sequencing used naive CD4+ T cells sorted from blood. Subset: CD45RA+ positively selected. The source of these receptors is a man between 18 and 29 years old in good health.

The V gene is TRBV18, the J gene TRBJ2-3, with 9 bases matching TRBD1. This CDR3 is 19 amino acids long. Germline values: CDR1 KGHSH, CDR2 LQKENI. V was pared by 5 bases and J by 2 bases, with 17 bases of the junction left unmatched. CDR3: CASSEWTGAAKRNTDTQYF. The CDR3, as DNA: TGTGCCAGCTCAGAGTGGACAGGGGCGGCCAAACGAAACACAGATACGCAGTATTTT.

Written as DNA, the CDR3 is TGTGCCAGTAGTGCAGGGACAGCAACTTTTGGGGCCGGGGAGCTGTTTTTT. Residues: CASSAGTATFGAGELFF. The chain combines TRBV19 with TRBJ2-2; 7 nucleotides line up with TRBD1. J was trimmed by 6 bases and V by 5 bases; bases with no gene match: 15. The CDR3 contains 17 residues. Germline V gives CDR1 LNHDA, CDR2 SQIVND (reference sequence).

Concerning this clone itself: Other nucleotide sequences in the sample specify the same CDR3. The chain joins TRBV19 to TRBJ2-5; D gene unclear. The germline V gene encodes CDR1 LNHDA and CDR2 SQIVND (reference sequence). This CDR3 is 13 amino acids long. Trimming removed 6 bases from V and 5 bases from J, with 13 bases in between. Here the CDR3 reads CASRQLSGETQYF. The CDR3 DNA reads TGTGCCAGTAGGCAACTCTCCGGGGAGACCCAGTACTTC.

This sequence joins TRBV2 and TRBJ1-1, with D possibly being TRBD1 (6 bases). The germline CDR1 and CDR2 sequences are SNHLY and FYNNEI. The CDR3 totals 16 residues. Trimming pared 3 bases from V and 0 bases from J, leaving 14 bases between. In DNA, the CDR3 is TGTGCCAGCAGTGACCGGGGGGCAGTATTGAACACTGAAGCTTTCTTT. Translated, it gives CASSDRGAVLNTEAFF.

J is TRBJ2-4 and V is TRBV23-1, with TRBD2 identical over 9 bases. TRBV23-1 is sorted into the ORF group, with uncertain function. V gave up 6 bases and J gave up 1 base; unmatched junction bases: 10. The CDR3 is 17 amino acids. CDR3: CASRISGRSGAKNIQYF. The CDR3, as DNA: TGCGCCAGCAGGATCAGCGGGAGGTCTGGGGCCAAAAACATTCAGTACTTC.

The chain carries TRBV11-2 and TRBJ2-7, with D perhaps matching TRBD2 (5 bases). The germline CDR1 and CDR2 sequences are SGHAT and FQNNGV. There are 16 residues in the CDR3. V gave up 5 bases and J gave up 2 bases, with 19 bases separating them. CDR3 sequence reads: CASSPAQLASPYEQYF. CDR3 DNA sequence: TGTGCCAGCAGCCCGGCACAGCTAGCAAGTCCCTACGAGCAGTACTTC.

DNA of the CDR3: TGTGCCAGCAGCTCCACGTTACAGGGACCGGTTGGCTACACCTTC. Its translation: CASSSTLQGPVGYTF. The rearrangement joins TRBV7-9 to TRBJ1-2; a possible D gene is TRBD1 (6 bases). V lost 4 bases to trimming and J lost 7 bases, with 19 bases between them. This CDR3 has 15 residues. The germline V gene has CDR1 SEHNR and CDR2 FQNEAQ (reference sequence).

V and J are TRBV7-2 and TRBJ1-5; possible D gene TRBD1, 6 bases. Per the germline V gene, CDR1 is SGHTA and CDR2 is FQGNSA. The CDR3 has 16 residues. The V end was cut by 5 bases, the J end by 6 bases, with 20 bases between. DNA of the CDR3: TGTGCCAGCAGCAATCCTGACGGGACAATAGGTCAGCCCCAGCATTTT. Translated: CASSNPDGTIGQPQHF. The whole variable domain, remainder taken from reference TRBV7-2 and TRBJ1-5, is GAGVSQSPSNKVTEKGKDVELRCDPISGHTALYWYRQSLGQGLEFLIYFQGNSAPDKSGLPSDRFSAERTGGSVSTLTIQRTQQEDSAVYLCASSNPDGTIGQPQHFGDGTRLSIL.

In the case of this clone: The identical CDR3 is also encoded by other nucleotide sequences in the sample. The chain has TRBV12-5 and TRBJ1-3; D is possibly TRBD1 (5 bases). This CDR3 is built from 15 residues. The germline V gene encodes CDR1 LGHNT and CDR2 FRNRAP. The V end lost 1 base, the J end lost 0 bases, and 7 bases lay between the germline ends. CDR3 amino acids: CASGLGQSSGNTIYF. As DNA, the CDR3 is TGTGCTAGTGGTTTGGGACAGAGCTCTGGAAACACCATATATTTT.

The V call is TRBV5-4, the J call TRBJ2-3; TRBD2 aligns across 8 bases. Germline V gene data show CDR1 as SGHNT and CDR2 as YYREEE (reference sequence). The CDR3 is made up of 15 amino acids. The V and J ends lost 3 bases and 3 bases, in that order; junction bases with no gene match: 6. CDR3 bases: TGTGCCAGCAGCTACGGGGCTAGCGGGACAGATACGCAGTATTTT. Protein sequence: CASSYGASGTDTQYF.

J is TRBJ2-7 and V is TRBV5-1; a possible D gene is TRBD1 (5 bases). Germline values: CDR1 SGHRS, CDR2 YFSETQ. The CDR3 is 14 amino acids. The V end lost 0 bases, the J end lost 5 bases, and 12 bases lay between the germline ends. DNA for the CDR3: TGCGCCAGCAGCTTGGGGGCAGGGTACCACGAGCAGTACTTC. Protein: CASSLGAGYHEQYF.

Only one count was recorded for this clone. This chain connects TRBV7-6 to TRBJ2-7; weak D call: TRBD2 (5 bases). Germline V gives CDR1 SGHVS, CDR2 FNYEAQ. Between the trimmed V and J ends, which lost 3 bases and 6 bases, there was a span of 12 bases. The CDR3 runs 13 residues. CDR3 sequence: CASSFNKGAEQYF. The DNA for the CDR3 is TGTGCCAGCAGCTTTAACAAGGGAGCCGAGCAGTACTTC.

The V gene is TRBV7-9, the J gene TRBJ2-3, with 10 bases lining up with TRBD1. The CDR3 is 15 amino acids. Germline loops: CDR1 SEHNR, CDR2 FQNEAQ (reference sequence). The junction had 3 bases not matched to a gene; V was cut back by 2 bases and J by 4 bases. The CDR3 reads CASSLLGQGSDTQYF. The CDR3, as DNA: TGTGCCAGCAGCTTACTGGGACAGGGGTCAGATACGCAGTATTTT.

The CDR3 region is CASSNTGYNSPLHF. The CDR3 nucleotides are TGTGCCAGCAGTAATACAGGCTATAATTCACCCCTCCACTTT. The chain uses TRBV25-1 and TRBJ1-6, with D perhaps TRBD1 (5 bases). The CDR3 is made up of 14 amino acids. V shed 5 bases and J shed 3 bases, with 8 bases lying between them. Looked up from germline, CDR1 is MGHDK and CDR2 is SYGVNS.

In DNA, the CDR3 is TGCAGCGGGCGGGGGGGCCAGAGAACTGAAGCTTTCTTT. Translation: CSGRGGQRTEAFF. The rearrangement uses TRBV29-1 and TRBJ1-1; D is possibly TRBD1 (6 bases). V dropped 7 bases and J dropped 5 bases, with 17 bases sitting between them. Germline CDR1 reads SQVTM; CDR2 reads ANQGSEA. The CDR3 has 13 residues.

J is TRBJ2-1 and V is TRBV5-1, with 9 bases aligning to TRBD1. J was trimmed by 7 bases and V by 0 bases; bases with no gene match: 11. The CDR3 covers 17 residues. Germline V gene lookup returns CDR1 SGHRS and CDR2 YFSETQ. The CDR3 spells CASSLEAAGQGSNEQFF. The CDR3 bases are TGCGCCAGCAGCTTGGAAGCTGCCGGACAGGGGAGTAATGAGCAGTTCTTC.

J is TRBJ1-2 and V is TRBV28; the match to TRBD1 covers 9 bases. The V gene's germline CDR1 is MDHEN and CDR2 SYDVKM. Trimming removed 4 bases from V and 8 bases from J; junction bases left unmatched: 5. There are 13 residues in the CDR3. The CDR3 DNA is TGTGCCAGCAGTTCCGCGACAGGGGGAGGCTACACCTTC. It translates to CASSSATGGGYTF.

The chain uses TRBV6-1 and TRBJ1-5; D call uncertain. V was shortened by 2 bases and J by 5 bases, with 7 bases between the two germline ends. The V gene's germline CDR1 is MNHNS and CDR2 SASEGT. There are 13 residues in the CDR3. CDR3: CASSELLDQPQHF. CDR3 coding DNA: TGTGCCAGCAGTGAACTGTTGGATCAGCCCCAGCATTTT.

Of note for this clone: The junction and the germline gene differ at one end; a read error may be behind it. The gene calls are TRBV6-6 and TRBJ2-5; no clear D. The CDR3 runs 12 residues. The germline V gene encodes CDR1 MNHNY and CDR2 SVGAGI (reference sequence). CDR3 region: CASSPSQGTQYF. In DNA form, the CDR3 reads TGTGCCAGCAGTCCCTCGCAAGGGACCCAGTACTTC.

The CDR3 is CASSYSRTIRSPLHF. In DNA, the CDR3 is TGTGCCAGCAGTTACTCTCGCACAATCAGATCACCCCTCCACTTT. The rearrangement joins TRBV6-5 to TRBJ1-6; D gene uncertain. The CDR3 loop spans 15 amino acids. V lost 0 bases and J 10 bases, leaving 13 bases between the germline ends. The germline V gene has CDR1 MNHEY and CDR2 SVGAGI.

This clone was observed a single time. The CDR3 reads CASSHPAGDPTF. DNA of the CDR3: TGCGCCAGCAGCCACCCCGCCGGGGACCCCACCTTC. The gene calls are TRBV4-3 and TRBJ1-2; possibly TRBD1 for D (5 bases). The CDR3 loop spans 12 amino acids. Trimming removed 3 bases from V and 13 bases from J, with 15 bases in between. Germline loops: CDR1 LGHNA, CDR2 YSLEER.

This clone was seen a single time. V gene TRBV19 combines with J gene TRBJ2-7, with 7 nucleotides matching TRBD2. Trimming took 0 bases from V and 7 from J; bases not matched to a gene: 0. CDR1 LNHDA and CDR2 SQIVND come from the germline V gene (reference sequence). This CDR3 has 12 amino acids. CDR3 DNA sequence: TGTGCCAGTAGTATAGAGGGAGGGGAGCAGTACTTC. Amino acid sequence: CASSIEGGEQYF.

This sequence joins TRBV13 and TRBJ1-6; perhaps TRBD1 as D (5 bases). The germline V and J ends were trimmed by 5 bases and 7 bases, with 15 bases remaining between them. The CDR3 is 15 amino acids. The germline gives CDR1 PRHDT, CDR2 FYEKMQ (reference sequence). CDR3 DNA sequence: TGTGCCAGCAGCACAACGGACACCTTAAATTCACCCCTCCACTTT. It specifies CASSTTDTLNSPLHF.

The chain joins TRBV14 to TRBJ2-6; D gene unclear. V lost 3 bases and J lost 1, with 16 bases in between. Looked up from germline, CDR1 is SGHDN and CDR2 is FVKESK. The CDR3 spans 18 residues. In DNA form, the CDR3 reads TGTGCCAGCAGCCAGGCCTACGGAGCCTTTTCTGGGGCCAACGTCCTGACTTTC. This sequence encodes CASSQAYGAFSGANVLTF.

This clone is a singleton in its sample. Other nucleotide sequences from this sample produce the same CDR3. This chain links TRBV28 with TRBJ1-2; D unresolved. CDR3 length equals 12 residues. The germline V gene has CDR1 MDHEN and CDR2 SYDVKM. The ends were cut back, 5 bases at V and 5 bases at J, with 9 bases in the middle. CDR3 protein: CASSPPGYGYTF. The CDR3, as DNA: TGTGCCAGCAGTCCTCCGGGGTATGGCTACACCTTC.

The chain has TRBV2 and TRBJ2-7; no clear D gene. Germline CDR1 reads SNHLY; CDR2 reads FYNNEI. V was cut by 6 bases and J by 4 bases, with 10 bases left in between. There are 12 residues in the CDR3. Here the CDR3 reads CASRLRAYEQYF. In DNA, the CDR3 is TGTGCCAGCAGGCTCAGAGCTTACGAGCAGTACTTC.